The T cell receptor beta chain under discussion was sequenced for a study of cytomegalovirus exposure and HLA in healthy donors. Broader study findings: A missense DCLRE1C variant was associated with V- and J-gene trimming of TCR beta chains in a later analysis, and an independent cohort replicated the association.

A note on this clone: Its target is unknown.

Trimming at V came to 1 base and at J to 3 bases, leaving 2 bases not matched to a gene. Germline-derived CDR1 and CDR2 are LNHNV and YYDKDF (reference sequence). The CDR3 sequence is 14 residues long. PCR used 60 Vbeta primers and 13 Jbeta primers. Measured with immunoSEQ multiplex PCR; TCRdb has only the in-frame clones, and not every one. The sample lists about 140,000 clones, approximately 80% occurring once. Specimen: PBMCs. This rearrangement joins TRBV15 to TRBJ2-7; the match to TRBD1 covers 8 bases. The receptor comes from a man aged 30 to 39 in good health and CMV-seropositive. DNA for the CDR3: TGTGCCACCAGCAGAGGGGGACAGGACTACGAGCAGTACTTC. It yields the protein CATSRGGQDYEQYF.